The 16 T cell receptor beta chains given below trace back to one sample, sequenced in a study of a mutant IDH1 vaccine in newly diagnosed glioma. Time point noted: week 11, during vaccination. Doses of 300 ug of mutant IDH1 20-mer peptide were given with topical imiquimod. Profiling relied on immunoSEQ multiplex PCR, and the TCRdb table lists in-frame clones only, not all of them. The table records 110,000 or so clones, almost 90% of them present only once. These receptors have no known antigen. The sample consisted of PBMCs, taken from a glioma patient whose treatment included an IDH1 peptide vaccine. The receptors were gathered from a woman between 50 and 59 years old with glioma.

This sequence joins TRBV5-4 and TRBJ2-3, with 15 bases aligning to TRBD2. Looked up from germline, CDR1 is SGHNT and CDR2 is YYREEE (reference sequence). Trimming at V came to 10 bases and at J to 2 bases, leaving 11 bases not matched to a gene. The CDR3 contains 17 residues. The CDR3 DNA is TGTGCCGTACGAGGACTAGCGGGAGGGGGGTACACAGATACGCAGTATTTT. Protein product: CAVRGLAGGGYTDTQYF.

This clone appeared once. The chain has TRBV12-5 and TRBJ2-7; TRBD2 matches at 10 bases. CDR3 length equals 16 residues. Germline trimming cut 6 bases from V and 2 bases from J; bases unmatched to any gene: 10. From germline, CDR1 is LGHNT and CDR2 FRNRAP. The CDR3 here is CASGPPAAGGTYEQYF. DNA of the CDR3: TGTGCTAGTGGACCTCCCGCAGCGGGAGGGACCTACGAGCAGTACTTC.

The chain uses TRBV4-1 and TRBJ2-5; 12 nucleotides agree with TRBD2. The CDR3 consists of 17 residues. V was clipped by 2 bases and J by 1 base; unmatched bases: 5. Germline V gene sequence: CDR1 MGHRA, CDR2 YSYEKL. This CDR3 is CASSQTGTSGFQETQYF. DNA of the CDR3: TGCGCCAGCAGCCAAACCGGGACTAGCGGGTTCCAAGAGACCCAGTACTTC.

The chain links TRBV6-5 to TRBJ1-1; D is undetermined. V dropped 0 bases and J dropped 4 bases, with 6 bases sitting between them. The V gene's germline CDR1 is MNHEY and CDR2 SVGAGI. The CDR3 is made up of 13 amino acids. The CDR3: CASSYSRVTEAFF. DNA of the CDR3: TGTGCCAGCAGTTACTCGAGGGTCACTGAAGCTTTCTTT.

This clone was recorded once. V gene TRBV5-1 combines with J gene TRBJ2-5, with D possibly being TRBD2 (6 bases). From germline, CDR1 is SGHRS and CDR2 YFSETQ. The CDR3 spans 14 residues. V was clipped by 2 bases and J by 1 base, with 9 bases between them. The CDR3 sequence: CASSLRRGQETQYF. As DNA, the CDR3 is TGCGCCAGCAGCTTACGGCGGGGCCAAGAGACCCAGTACTTC.

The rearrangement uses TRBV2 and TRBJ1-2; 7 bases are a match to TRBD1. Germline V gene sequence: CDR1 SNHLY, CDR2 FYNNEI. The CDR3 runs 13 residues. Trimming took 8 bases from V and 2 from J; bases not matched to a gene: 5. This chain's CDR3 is CASEPGQNYGYTF. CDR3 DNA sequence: TGTGCCAGCGAGCCGGGACAGAACTATGGCTACACCTTC.

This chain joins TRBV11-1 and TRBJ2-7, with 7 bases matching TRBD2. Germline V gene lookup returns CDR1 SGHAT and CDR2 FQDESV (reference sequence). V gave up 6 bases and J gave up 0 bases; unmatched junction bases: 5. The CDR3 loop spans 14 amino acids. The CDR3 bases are TGTGCCAGCAGTTCCGGGACTATCTCCTACGAGCAGTACTTC. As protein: CASSSGTISYEQYF.

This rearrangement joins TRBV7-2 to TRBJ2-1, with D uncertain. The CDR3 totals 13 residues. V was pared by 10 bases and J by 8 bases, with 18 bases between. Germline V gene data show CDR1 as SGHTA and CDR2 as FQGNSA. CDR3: CATRRVHRDEQFF. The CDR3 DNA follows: TGTGCCACCCGTAGGGTCCACCGGGATGAGCAGTTCTTC.

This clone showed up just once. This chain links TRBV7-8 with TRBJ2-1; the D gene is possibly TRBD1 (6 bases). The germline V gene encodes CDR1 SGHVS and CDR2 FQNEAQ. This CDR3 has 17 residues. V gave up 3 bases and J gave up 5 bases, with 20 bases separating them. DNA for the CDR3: TGTGCCAGCAGCTTCTTGAACAGGGTCATCGGGGACAATGAGCAGTTCTTC. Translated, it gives CASSFLNRVIGDNEQFF.

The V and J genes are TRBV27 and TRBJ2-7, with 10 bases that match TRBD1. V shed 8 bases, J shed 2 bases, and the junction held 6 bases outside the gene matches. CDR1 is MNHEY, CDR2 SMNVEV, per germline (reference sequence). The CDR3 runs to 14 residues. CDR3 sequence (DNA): TGTGCCAGCCACCCGACAGGGGGCCCCTACGAGCAGTACTTC. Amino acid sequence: CASHPTGGPYEQYF.

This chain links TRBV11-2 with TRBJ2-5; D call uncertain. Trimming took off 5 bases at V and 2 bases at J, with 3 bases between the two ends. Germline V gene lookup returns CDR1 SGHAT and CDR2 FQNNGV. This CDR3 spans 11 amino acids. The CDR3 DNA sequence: TGTGCCAGCAGCCTTCAAGAGACCCAGTACTTC. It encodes CASSLQETQYF. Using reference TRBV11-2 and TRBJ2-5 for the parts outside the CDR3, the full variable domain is EAGVAQSPRYKIIEKRQSVAFWCNPISGHATLYWYQQILGQGPKLLIQFQNNGVVDDSQLPKDRFSAERLKGVDSTLKIQPAKLEDSAVYLCASSLQETQYFGPGTRLLVL.

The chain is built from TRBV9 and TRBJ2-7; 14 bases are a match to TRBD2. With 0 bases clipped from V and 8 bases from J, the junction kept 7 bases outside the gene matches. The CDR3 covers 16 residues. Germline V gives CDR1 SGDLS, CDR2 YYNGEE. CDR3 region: CASSVDAGLAGDKQYF. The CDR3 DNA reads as TGTGCCAGCAGCGTAGACGCGGGACTAGCGGGAGACAAGCAGTACTTC.

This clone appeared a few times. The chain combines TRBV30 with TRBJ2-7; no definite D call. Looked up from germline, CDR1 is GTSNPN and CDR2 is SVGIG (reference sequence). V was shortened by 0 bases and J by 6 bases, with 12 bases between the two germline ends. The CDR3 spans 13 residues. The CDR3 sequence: CAWSVLPAREQYF. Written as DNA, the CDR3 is TGTGCCTGGAGTGTATTGCCGGCTCGCGAGCAGTACTTC.

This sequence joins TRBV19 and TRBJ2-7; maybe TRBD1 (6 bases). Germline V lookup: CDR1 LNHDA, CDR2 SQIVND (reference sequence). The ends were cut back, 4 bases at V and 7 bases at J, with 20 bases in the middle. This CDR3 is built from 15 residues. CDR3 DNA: TGTGCCAGTAGTACCTCCAGGGGATCAATGCGGGAGCAGTACTTC. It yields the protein CASSTSRGSMREQYF.

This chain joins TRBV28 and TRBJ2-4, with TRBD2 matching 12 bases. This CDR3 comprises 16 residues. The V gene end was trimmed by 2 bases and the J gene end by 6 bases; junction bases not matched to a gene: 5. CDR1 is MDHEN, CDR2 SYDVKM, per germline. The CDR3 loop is CASSLIPLAGGNIQYF. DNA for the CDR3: TGTGCCAGCAGTTTAATCCCACTAGCGGGAGGAAACATTCAGTACTTC.

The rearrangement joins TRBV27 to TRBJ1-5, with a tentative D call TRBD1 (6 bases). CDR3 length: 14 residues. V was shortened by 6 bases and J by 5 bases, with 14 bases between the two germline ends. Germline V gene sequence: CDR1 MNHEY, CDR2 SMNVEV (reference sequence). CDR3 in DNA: TGTGCCAGCAGCCCGACAGGATTTTATCAGCCCCAGCATTTT. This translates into CASSPTGFYQPQHF.